The clone carrying this TCR beta chain occurred once. Its target is unknown. Looked up from germline, CDR1 is SEHNR and CDR2 is FQNEAQ (reference sequence). This CDR3 is 19 amino acids long. Trimming stripped 5 bases from V and 2 bases from J, with 25 bases between. This record belongs to a study of long-term antiretroviral therapy in people with HIV. With survey level as its setting, the immunoSEQ assay was v3.0. Repertoires were generated with immunoSEQ multiplex PCR, while TCRdb's copy carries only in-frame clones and drops some. The table includes roughly 29,000 clones, about 95% detected once. Points from the study as a whole: Dominance of pre-ART expanded clones persisted, fluctuating and often declining after ART.

The TCR originated in a man younger than 45 with HIV. The chain carries TRBV7-9 and TRBJ2-1; D is tentatively TRBD1 or TRBD2 (5 bases each). Specimen: unsorted PBMCs, collected 5.3 years after starting antiretroviral therapy. The CDR3: CASSGSYSVGPEAYNEQFF. DNA of the CDR3: TGTGCCAGCAGCGGAAGTTACAGCGTGGGACCGGAAGCCTACAATGAGCAGTTCTTC.